A single sample is the source of the 22 T cell receptor beta chains below, sequenced in a study of CD4 T cells in relation to SARS-CoV-2 and coronaviruses (dated by TCRdb to the early 2020s). CD4+ T cells from unexposed donors were collected before the COVID-19 pandemic (2011-2018). After approximately eleven days of culture, CD4+ T cells were isolated with the EasySep CD4+ T cell isolation kit. No antigen has been assigned to these receptors. Libraries came from the immunoSEQ multiplex PCR assay. The source is immuneACCESS, and TCRdb retained only in-frame sequences with V and J called. Part of the clones is not carried over; for the studies checked, unresolved V genes explain less than half of this, and the remainder is unexplained. This sample gives under 14,000 clones in total; roughly 72% of them show up just once. The ten largest clones take up roughly 18% of the sample. The sample consisted of CD4+ T cells from PBMCs, cultured in vitro. These receptors were taken from a human donor in good health.

This clone was counted only a few times. The V and J genes are TRBV19 and TRBJ2-3; perhaps TRBD2 as D (5 bases). Germline CDR1 and CDR2: LNHDA and SQIVND (reference sequence). The CDR3 runs 14 residues. V lost 9 bases and J lost 3, with 16 bases in between. Here the CDR3 reads CASGVLSGTDTQYF. The CDR3 DNA reads TGTGCCAGCGGAGTCCTCAGCGGTACAGATACGCAGTATTTT.

This chain joins TRBV5-1 and TRBJ2-1, with TRBD2 identical over 14 bases. Germline lookup yields CDR1 SGHRS and CDR2 YFSETQ. The CDR3 is 17 residues long. The J segment lost 1 base and the V segment lost 0 bases, leaving 0 bases of the junction unmatched. The CDR3 protein is CASSLGTSGRSYNEQFF. The CDR3 DNA is TGCGCCAGCAGCTTGGGGACTAGCGGGAGGTCCTACAATGAGCAGTTCTTC. The full variable domain, its missing parts supplied by reference TRBV5-1 and TRBJ2-1, is KAGVTQTPRYLIKTRGQQVTLSCSPISGHRSVSWYQQTPGQGLQFLFEYFSETQRNKGNFPGRFSGRQFSNSRSEMNVSTLELGDSALYLCASSLGTSGRSYNEQFFGPGTRLTVL.

The CDR3 sequence is CASSQTGLGNNEQFF. CDR3 coding DNA: TGCGCCAGCAGCCAGACCGGACTAGGGAACAATGAGCAGTTCTTC. The rearrangement joins TRBV4-1 to TRBJ2-1, with 7 bases that match TRBD2. V gave up 3 bases and J gave up 5 bases; unmatched junction bases: 7. The CDR3 is 15 amino acids. Germline CDR1 and CDR2: MGHRA and YSYEKL.

This chain uses TRBV7-2 with TRBJ1-4; possible D gene TRBD1, 6 bases. CDR1 and CDR2 from the germline V gene are SGHTA and FQGNSA. The V gene lost 5 bases and the J gene lost 5 bases, with 12 bases spanning the gap. The CDR3 spans 14 residues. CDR3 in DNA: TGTGCCAGCAGCCTAGGGGGAGGAAATGAAAAACTGTTTTTT. Its protein is CASSLGGGNEKLFF.

The chain employs TRBV14 and TRBJ2-3; 8 bases line up with TRBD2. This CDR3 has 17 amino acids. Trimming cost V 3 bases and J 0 bases; bases outside gene matches: 8. Germline CDR1 is SGHDN and CDR2 is FVKESK. Written as DNA, the CDR3 is TGTGCCAGCAGCCAGGGGACCGGGACTAGGAGCACAGATACGCAGTATTTT. The encoded protein is CASSQGTGTRSTDTQYF.

V gene TRBV11-3 combines with J gene TRBJ2-7; 10 nucleotides match TRBD1. V gave up 5 bases and J gave up 6 bases; unmatched junction bases: 4. The CDR3 is made up of 13 amino acids. Germline CDR1 reads SGHNT; CDR2 reads YENEEA. The DNA for the CDR3 is TGTGCCAGCAGCACCCGACAGGGGGCCGAGCAGTACTTC. Amino acids: CASSTRQGAEQYF. The complete variable domain, with remaining parts taken from reference TRBV11-3 and TRBJ2-7, reads EAGVVQSPRYKIIEKKQPVAFWCNPISGHNTLYWYLQNLGQGPELLIRYENEEAVDDSQLPKDRFSAERLKGVDSTLKIQPAELGDSAVYLCASSTRQGAEQYFGPGTRLTVT.

V usage is TRBV6-5 and J usage is TRBJ1-5; the D gene is possibly TRBD1 (5 bases). This CDR3 comprises 14 residues. Per the germline V gene, CDR1 is MNHEY and CDR2 is SVGAGI. Trimming pared 2 bases from V and 7 bases from J, leaving 12 bases between. In DNA, the CDR3 is TGTGCCAGCAGTTACGCATCAGGGAAACAGCCCCAGCATTTT. Protein product: CASSYASGKQPQHF.

This clone was detected only a few times. V is TRBV5-4 and J is TRBJ2-7; TRBD2 matches at 9 bases. This CDR3 region has 15 residues. J was trimmed by 5 bases and V by 3 bases; bases with no gene match: 9. The germline gives CDR1 SGHNT, CDR2 YYREEE (reference sequence). The CDR3 spells CASSSGTSRKDEQYF. DNA for the CDR3: TGTGCCAGCAGCTCGGGGACTAGCAGAAAGGACGAGCAGTACTTC.

This chain joins TRBV4-3 and TRBJ2-7; D is perhaps TRBD1 (6 bases). The V and J ends lost 0 bases and 3 bases respectively, with 9 bases between them. Germline V gene lookup returns CDR1 LGHNA and CDR2 YSLEER. The CDR3 sequence is 14 residues long. The CDR3 nucleotides read TGCGCCAGCAGCCAAGAGGGCAGGGGCTACGAGCAGTACTTC. Protein sequence: CASSQEGRGYEQYF.

This clone was counted a few times. V and J are TRBV19 and TRBJ1-3; 7 bases are a match to TRBD1. This CDR3 has 15 residues. In germline, CDR1 is LNHDA, CDR2 SQIVND (reference sequence). V dropped 6 bases and J dropped 0; count of bases not matched to a gene: 5. The CDR3 region is CASSKTGTSGNTIYF. As DNA, the CDR3 is TGTGCCAGTAGCAAGACAGGGACCTCTGGAAACACCATATATTTT.

This clone occurred a few times. The V and J genes are TRBV6-1 and TRBJ1-2; D is undetermined. Germline loops: CDR1 MNHNS, CDR2 SASEGT. The CDR3 totals 13 residues. Trimming removed 0 bases from V and 6 bases from J, with 8 bases in between. DNA of the CDR3: TGTGCCAGCAGTGAAGCTTTCAACGATGGCTACACCTTC. Translating it yields CASSEAFNDGYTF.

The V gene is TRBV5-1, the J gene TRBJ2-7, with 7 nucleotides matching TRBD2. J gave up 4 bases and V 4 bases, and 14 bases lay outside the gene matches. The CDR3 contains 16 residues. Germline assignment: CDR1 SGHRS and CDR2 YFSETQ. As DNA, the CDR3 is TGCGCCAGCAGCCCTACGGGCTGGGGGGGAGGATACGAGCAGTACTTC. Translated: CASSPTGWGGGYEQYF.

The J gene is TRBJ2-3, the V gene TRBV11-2, with TRBD2 identical over 8 bases. The CDR3 covers 14 residues. The J segment lost 4 bases and the V segment lost 5 bases, leaving 5 bases of the junction unmatched. Germline CDR1 reads SGHAT; CDR2 reads FQNNGV. CDR3 DNA sequence: TGTGCCAGCAGCCCCGGACTAGCATCAGATACGCAGTATTTT. Its protein is CASSPGLASDTQYF.

The chain couples TRBV10-3 to TRBJ2-1; D gene ambiguous. This CDR3 comprises 12 residues. V was pared by 4 bases and J by 3 bases, with 4 bases between. Germline loops: CDR1 ENHRY, CDR2 SYGVKD. CDR3 residues: CAISGIYNEQFF. The CDR3 DNA reads as TGTGCCATCAGTGGGATCTACAATGAGCAGTTCTTC.

This clone was picked up a small number of times. V and J are TRBV12-3 or TRBV12-4 and TRBJ1-3; D not resolved. V lost 2 bases and J 5 bases, leaving 4 bases between the germline ends. The CDR3 spans 12 residues. The chain's CDR3 is CASSLIRNTIYF. The CDR3 DNA sequence: TGTGCCAGCAGTTTAATCAGAAACACCATATATTTT.

Only one count was recorded for this clone. CDR3: CASSPWDTWTGANVLTF. DNA for the CDR3: TGTGCCAGCAGCCCCTGGGACACCTGGACTGGGGCCAACGTCCTGACTTTC. The genes are TRBV11-2 and TRBJ2-6, with D tentatively TRBD1 (6 bases). Germline values: CDR1 SGHAT, CDR2 FQNNGV. The CDR3 spans 17 residues. V was trimmed by 5 bases and J by 2 bases, leaving 16 bases between them.

V usage is TRBV5-6 and J usage is TRBJ1-4; 8 bases are a match to TRBD1. The CDR3 spans 16 residues. The V and J ends lost 6 bases and 4 bases, in that order; junction bases with no gene match: 11. Germline CDR1 reads SGHDT; CDR2 reads YYEEEE. CDR3 nucleotides: TGTGCCAGCACCTCACTCGGACAGGGACTTAATGAAAAACTGTTTTTT. Translation gives CASTSLGQGLNEKLFF.

This chain's CDR3 is CATEVGSGGARGRETQYF. The CDR3 region has the DNA TGTGCCACCGAAGTGGGCAGCGGCGGGGCTAGGGGGAGGGAGACCCAGTACTTC. The rearrangement joins TRBV7-2 to TRBJ2-5; tentatively, D is TRBD1 or TRBD2 (6 bases each). Germline assignment: CDR1 SGHTA and CDR2 FQGNSA. V dropped 10 bases and J dropped 5 bases, with 32 bases sitting between them. The CDR3 consists of 18 residues.

The chain joins TRBV20-1 to TRBJ1-1; 7 bases align to TRBD1. In germline, CDR1 is DFQATT, CDR2 SNEGSKA (reference sequence). The ends lost 3 bases at V and 0 bases at J; junction bases unmatched: 4. CDR3 size: 14 residues. The CDR3: CSASNRGMNTEAFF. In DNA form, the CDR3 reads TGCAGTGCTAGTAACAGGGGAATGAACACTGAAGCTTTCTTT.

There are a few counts of this clone. Written as DNA, the CDR3 is TGTGCCAGCAGTGAAAGGACAGGGTTGCGGGAGACCCAGTACTTC. It yields the protein CASSERTGLRETQYF. The V and J genes are TRBV2 and TRBJ2-5, with TRBD1 matching over 8 bases. V was clipped by 2 bases and J by 5 bases; unmatched bases: 7. This CDR3 is built from 15 residues. CDR1 and CDR2 (germline): SNHLY, FYNNEI.

The V gene is TRBV4-3, the J gene TRBJ2-3; 8 nucleotides align to TRBD2. Germline CDR1 LGHNA, CDR2 YSLEER. This CDR3 region has 16 residues. The ends lost 1 base at V and 3 bases at J; junction bases unmatched: 6. CDR3: CASSQASGSKTDTQYF. DNA of the CDR3: TGCGCCAGCAGCCAAGCAAGCGGGAGCAAGACAGATACGCAGTATTTT.

The rearrangement joins TRBV11-3 to TRBJ2-1; TRBD1 aligns across 8 bases. Germline values: CDR1 SGHNT, CDR2 YENEEA. CDR3 length: 14 residues. V was clipped by 4 bases and J by 5 bases; unmatched bases: 4. CDR3 sequence reads: CASSSGQEDNEQFF. DNA of the CDR3: TGTGCCAGCAGCTCGGGACAGGAGGACAATGAGCAGTTCTTC. The complete variable domain, with remaining parts taken from reference TRBV11-3 and TRBJ2-1, reads EAGVVQSPRYKIIEKKQPVAFWCNPISGHNTLYWYLQNLGQGPELLIRYENEEAVDDSQLPKDRFSAERLKGVDSTLKIQPAELGDSAVYLCASSSGQEDNEQFFGPGTRLTVL.